This TCR beta chain comes out of a study of blood T cells in healthy people across ages. The authors ran a second PCR of 7 to 11 cycles using a sample-barcoded 5' primer and a J-beta primer mix. TCRdb reprocessed the 5' RACE reads with MiXCR, giving one entry per CDR3 protein. In the table there are approximately 1.5 million distinct CDR3 sequences, about 32% of which are singletons. V dropped 6 bases and J dropped 3; count of bases not matched to a gene: 6. CDR3 size: 15 residues. CDR1 is MNHEY, CDR2 SVGAGI, per germline. This clonotype was seen ten or more times. The receptor's source is a woman under 40 in good health. The specimen was blood. The gene calls are TRBV6-5 and TRBJ2-7, with 12 bases lining up with TRBD2. This CDR3 reads CASRPVTSGSYEQYF. The CDR3 nucleotides read TGTGCCAGCAGGCCTGTGACTAGCGGGAGCTACGAGCAGTACTTC.